This T cell receptor beta chain was sequenced during a study of CD8 T cell repertoires and HIV-1 epitope variants. The assay was immunoSEQ multiplex PCR, and TCRdb's table has in-frame clones only and misses some. Among 4,500 or so clones, approximately 66% were seen once, and the ten largest hold around two fifths. Germline V gene lookup returns CDR1 MGHRA and CDR2 YSYEKL. The CDR3 has 14 amino acids. V was pared by 4 bases and J by 5 bases, with 5 bases of the junction left unmatched. Concerning this clone itself: Antigen: not known.

This receptor was obtained from a male donor with HIV. The chain uses TRBV4-1 and TRBJ1-1; 9 bases match TRBD1. The specimen sequenced was cultured CD8+ T cells derived from PBMCs. The CDR3 protein is CASSLRTGETEAFF. The CDR3 nucleotides read TGCGCCAGCAGCCTCCGGACAGGGGAAACTGAAGCTTTCTTT.